This TCR beta chain was sequenced for a study of immune cell composition in non-small cell lung cancer. Study-wide background: Most cases were lung adenocarcinoma or squamous cell carcinoma. Study results and caveats: Clones >0.5% enriched in tumour were rarer in adenocarcinoma (approximately 33%) than squamous (approximately 80%). Smoking pack-years did not significantly correlate with tumour TCR-beta clonality.

Clones were sequenced by immunoSEQ multiplex PCR, and TCRdb holds only the in-frame ones, with some missing. The table records roughly 3,500 clones, around 69% of them present only once. V dropped 6 bases and J dropped 4; count of bases not matched to a gene: 13. The CDR3 spans 17 residues. The germline gives CDR1 SGHTA, CDR2 FQGNSA. Details on this clone: Antigen unknown.

Normal lung was taken at the farthest possible site, at least 3 cm from tumour. Frozen unsorted single-cell suspensions supplied the genomic DNA. This chain joins TRBV7-2 and TRBJ2-1; 9 bases fit TRBD1. The source is a human donor with non-small cell lung cancer. The sequenced sample consisted of non-adjacent lung tissue. The CDR3 DNA reads TGTGCCAGCAGTACCTCCCATACCGGGACAGGGTACAATGAGCAGTTCTTC. Amino acid sequence: CASSTSHTGTGYNEQFF.